Shown below are 18 T cell receptor beta chains from a single sample sequenced in a study of T cell clonality in common variable immunodeficiency. The study, taken as a whole, reports: Reportedly, TCR beta sequences from common variable immunodeficiency showed fewer deletions and N-nucleotide insertions.

The assay was immunoSEQ multiplex PCR, and TCRdb's table has in-frame clones only and misses some. The sample shows 25,000 to 35,000 clones, none of them appearing just once. No cognate antigen is known for these TCRs. Sequencing was carried out using peripheral blood mononuclear cells. Every receptor here comes from a human donor with common variable immunodeficiency.

As for this clone: The CDR3 end falls 3 residues outside the read, so it is completed with the germline J gene. The chain has TRBV19 and TRBJ2-1; TRBD2 matches at 7 bases. V was clipped by 4 bases and J by 9 bases; unmatched bases: 15. The length of the CDR3 is 16 residues. Per the germline V gene, CDR1 is LNHDA and CDR2 is SQIVND (reference sequence). The CDR3 here is CASSREGWVDGTEQFF. CDR3 bases read: TGTGCCAGTAGTAGGGAGGGGTGGGTCGATGGAACTGAG.

This clone has ten or more counts. The CDR3 extends 3 residues past the end of the read, so its final part is completed from the germline J gene. The chain employs TRBV14 and TRBJ1-1, with a tentative D call TRBD1 (5 bases). Germline CDR1 and CDR2: SGHDN and FVKESK. CDR3 length equals 15 residues. Trimming removed 1 base at V and 1 base at J, with 10 bases between. The CDR3 bases that were read are TGTGCCAGCAGCCAAGTGGGGGGAGGGAACACTGAA. Translation: CASSQVGGGNTE. The full CDR3 protein reads CASSQVGGGNTEAFF.

This clone has more than one count but fewer than ten. The CDR3 here is CASTPIPDSRNQPQHF. The sequenced part of the CDR3 DNA is TGTGCCAGCACCCCTATCCCGGACAGCCGCAATCAGCCC. The chain recombines TRBV6-2 or TRBV6-3 with TRBJ1-5, with a tentative D call TRBD1 (6 bases). The observed sequence ends 3 residues before the CDR3 terminus, with the missing tail filled in from the germline J gene. Germline lookup yields CDR1 MNHEY and CDR2 SVGEGT. This CDR3 is built from 16 residues. V shed 7 bases and J shed 2 bases, with 18 bases lying between them.

To note about this clone: The sequence runs out 3 residues before the end of the CDR3; the remainder is reconstructed from the germline J gene. The chain has TRBV20-1 and TRBJ1-5; D is ambiguous. There are 16 residues in the CDR3. V lost 3 bases, J lost 0 bases, and 15 bases lay in between. Germline V gives CDR1 DFQATT, CDR2 SNEGSKA (reference sequence). CDR3 sequence: CSASPLRGSSNQPQHF. The sequenced CDR3 bases are TGCAGTGCTAGCCCCTTACGGGGAAGTAGCAATCAGCCC.

Regarding this clone: The sequenced fragment ends 3 residues before the CDR3 boundary, so the rest is inferred from the germline J gene. The genes are TRBV20-1 and TRBJ2-5, with TRBD2 matching 8 bases. The CDR3 loop spans 14 amino acids. Trimming removed 6 bases from V and 2 bases from J; junction bases left unmatched: 8. Germline V CDR1 and CDR2: DFQATT, SNEGSKA (reference sequence). CDR3 sequence reads: CSASRGGGQETQYF. The part of the CDR3 DNA that was read is TGCAGTGCGAGTCGGGGGGGCGGTCAAGAGACC.

The table lists this clone with many counts. The CDR3 DNA, read in part, is TGTGCCAGCTCGGAGACTTACAGGGAAGGGACCTACGAG. Protein product: CASSETYREGTYE. The entire CDR3 protein reads CASSETYREGTYEQYF. This chain links TRBV18 with TRBJ2-7; D is possibly TRBD1 (6 bases). With the read ending 3 residues before the CDR3 end, the germline J gene is used to fill in that end. CDR1 is KGHSH and CDR2 is LQKENI in the germline V gene. The length of the CDR3 is 16 residues. Trimming took 6 bases from V and 2 from J, leaving 20 bases between them. Using reference TRBV18 and TRBJ2-7 for the parts outside the CDR3, the full variable domain is NAGVMQNPRHLVRRRGQEARLRCSPMKGHSHVYWYRQLPEEGLKFMVYLQKENIIDESGMPKERFSAEFPKEGPSILRIQQVVRGDSAAYFCASSETYREGTYEQYFGPGTRLTVT.

This clone was detected a few times. The read falls 3 residues short of the CDR3 end, and the missing part is taken from the germline J gene. The V gene is TRBV19, the J gene TRBJ1-6, with TRBD1 identical over 9 bases. Trimming at V came to 2 bases and at J to 9 bases, leaving 11 bases not matched to a gene. Germline V gene sequence: CDR1 LNHDA, CDR2 SQIVND (reference sequence). This CDR3 contains 17 residues. CDR3 in amino acids: CASSISWGQGLGSPLHF. The sequenced CDR3 bases are TGTGCCAGTAGTATAAGTTGGGGACAGGGACTTGGTTCACCC.

This clone was counted ten times or more. The read halts 3 residues ahead of the CDR3 end, with the missing end drawn from the germline J gene. The chain carries TRBV6-1 and TRBJ1-6; TRBD1 matches 10 bases. Per germline, CDR1 MNHNS and CDR2 SASEGT. This CDR3 has 13 amino acids. The CDR3 loop reads CASSDRDRGSLHF. The sequenced part of the CDR3 DNA is TGTGCCAGCAGTGACCGGGACAGGGGTTCC.

This clone was recorded many times. The read falls 3 residues short of the CDR3 end, and the missing part is taken from the germline J gene. The genes are TRBV10-3 and TRBJ2-5; 7 bases are a match to TRBD2. This CDR3 comprises 15 residues. In germline, CDR1 is ENHRY, CDR2 SYGVKD. J lost 3 bases, V lost 5 bases, and 9 bases had no gene match. The CDR3 protein is CAISSNGLVEETQYF. Incomplete CDR3 DNA: TGTGCCATCAGTTCCAACGGACTAGTGGAAGAGACC.

On this clone itself: With the read ending 3 residues before the CDR3 end, the germline J gene is used to fill in that end. The rearrangement links TRBV30 to TRBJ1-3; no clear D. Germline CDR1 GTSNPN, CDR2 SVGIG (reference sequence). This CDR3 is built from 12 residues. V was pared by 2 bases and J by 0 bases, with 2 bases between. The sequenced part of the CDR3 DNA is TGTGCCTGGAGTCTCTCTGGAAACACC. This sequence encodes CAWSLSGNT. The CDR3 as a whole reads CAWSLSGNTIYF.

This clone was detected many times. The CDR3 goes on 3 residues after the read ends, and that part is filled in from the germline J gene. The chain joins TRBV11-3 to TRBJ2-5; maybe TRBD1 (6 bases). The CDR3 has 14 residues. Germline CDR1 reads SGHNT; CDR2 reads YENEEA. V lost 5 bases and J lost 1, with 11 bases in between. CDR3 DNA (partial): TGTGCCAGCAGCCTCCGGGACATCCAAGAGACC. It translates to CASSLRDIQET. The complete CDR3 sequence is CASSLRDIQETQYF.

Only a few counts were recorded for this clone. The CDR3 is CASSIRQLYGYTF. The CDR3 bases that were read are TGTGCCAGTAGTATTCGACAGCTCTATGGC. The chain recombines TRBV19 with TRBJ1-2, with D maybe TRBD1 (5 bases). The read falls 3 residues short of the CDR3 end, and the missing part is taken from the germline J gene. CDR3 length: 13 residues. CDR1 is LNHDA, CDR2 SQIVND, per germline (reference sequence). Trimming cost V 3 bases and J 4 bases, with 9 bases left between them.

Comments on this clone: The read ends 3 residues before the CDR3 terminus; that terminus is restored from the germline J gene. The chain employs TRBV6-2 or TRBV6-3 and TRBJ2-5; D might be TRBD1 (5 bases). The CDR3 runs 12 residues. V lost 5 bases to trimming and J lost 3 bases, with 7 bases between them. CDR1 and CDR2 (germline): MNHEY, SVGEGT. The CDR3 region is CASSPREETQYF. The CDR3 DNA, read in part, is TGTGCCAGCAGTCCCAGGGAAGAGACC.

The table lists this clone with a few counts. The CDR3 end is not reached by the read, which stops 3 residues before it; the germline J gene fills it in. The V call is TRBV7-6, the J call TRBJ2-4; 7 bases line up with TRBD1. This CDR3 spans 16 amino acids. CDR1 and CDR2 (germline): SGHVS, FNYEAQ. The CDR3 protein is CASTQLSTGWSETQYF. The DNA read from the CDR3 is TGTGCCAGCACCCAATTATCGACAGGGTGGTCAGAGACT.

A remark on this clone: The read ends 3 residues before the CDR3 terminus; that terminus is restored from the germline J gene. The chain carries TRBV7-9 and TRBJ2-1, with TRBD1 identical over 7 bases. V shed 6 bases and J 3 bases; nucleotides not matched to a gene: 8. The CDR3 runs 15 residues. Germline values: CDR1 SEHNR, CDR2 FQNEAQ (reference sequence). The DNA read from the CDR3 is TGTGCCAGCAGAGATAGACAGGGTATCTACAATGAG. As protein: CASRDRQGIYNE. Given in full, the CDR3 is CASRDRQGIYNEQFF.

This clone has only a few counts. The CDR3 bases that were read are TGCAGTGCTTCCGGGGGGCTGGGATCACCC. It codes for CSASGGLGSP. The full CDR3 protein reads CSASGGLGSPLHF. The chain combines TRBV20-1 with TRBJ1-6; D is perhaps TRBD1 (6 bases). Read data end 3 residues before the CDR3 end; the end is taken from the germline J gene. The CDR3 loop spans 13 amino acids. Trimming stripped 5 bases from V and 10 bases from J, with 15 bases between. Germline V gives CDR1 DFQATT, CDR2 SNEGSKA (reference sequence).

Only a few counts were recorded for this clone. The read comes to an end 3 residues before the CDR3 does, leaving the germline J gene to fill in the end. The rearrangement links TRBV6-1 to TRBJ1-1; no reliable D call. V gave up 3 bases and J gave up 1 base, with 6 bases separating them. CDR1 and CDR2 (germline): MNHNS, SASEGT. This CDR3 contains 13 residues. CDR3 region: CASSERGNTEAFF. The sequenced CDR3 bases are TGTGCCAGCAGTGAGCGGGGGAACACTGAA.

Worth noting for this clone: The read terminates 3 residues before the CDR3 end, so the remaining end is supplied by the germline J gene. The V call is TRBV23-1, the J call TRBJ2-7; D is possibly TRBD1 (6 bases). TRBV23-1 falls under the ORF class, with uncertain function. V was clipped by 1 base and J by 5 bases, with 24 bases between them. CDR3 length equals 18 residues. CDR3 bases read: TGCGCCAGCAGTCAATGGTACACTTACCTGACAGGTCGGAACGAG. Its protein is CASSQWYTYLTGRNE. From start to end, the CDR3 is CASSQWYTYLTGRNEQYF.